Below are 7 T cell receptor beta chains sequenced from a single sample in a study of T-cell reconstitution after alpha-beta-depleted transplantation in children. During its preparation, the TCRbeta library received unique molecular identifiers. TCRdb called the PCR reads again in MiXCR, with one record for every CDR3 protein. The table has some 120,000 distinct CDR3 sequences, about 9.3% seen once. The specimen comprised PBMCs, sampled before TCRalphabeta/CD19-depleted stem cell transplant. The receptors originated from a boy aged 2 to 9 with acute lymphoblastic leukemia, due to receive a stem cell transplant.

The chain recombines TRBV7-9 with TRBJ2-1; D is uncertain. Germline CDR1 SEHNR, CDR2 FQNEAQ (reference sequence). V was trimmed by 1 base and J by 2 bases, leaving 9 bases between them. This CDR3 has 15 residues. This CDR3 is CASSLVQQPYNEQFF. The DNA of the CDR3 is TGTGCCAGCAGCTTAGTCCAGCAGCCCTACAATGAGCAGTTCTTC.

This clonotype was recorded a few times. The chain uses TRBV6-2 or TRBV6-3 and TRBJ2-2; TRBD2 aligns across 12 bases. This CDR3 has 15 residues. With V trimmed by 6 bases and J by 8 bases, 7 bases remained unmatched. Looked up from germline, CDR1 is MNHEY and CDR2 is SVGEGT. This chain's CDR3 is CASRGLAGWTGELFF. The CDR3 DNA is TGTGCCAGCAGAGGACTAGCGGGATGGACTGGGGAGCTGTTTTTT.

The sample holds a few counts of this clonotype. The J gene is TRBJ2-7, the V gene TRBV6-1; D may match TRBD1 or TRBD2 (5 bases each). With 5 bases removed from V and 3 bases from J, the gap between germline ends came to 20 bases. Germline lookup yields CDR1 MNHNS and CDR2 SASEGT. The CDR3 extends over 16 amino acids. The CDR3: CASSPDEGLLIYEQYF. DNA for the CDR3: TGTGCCAGCAGTCCCGACGAGGGGCTTCTTATCTACGAGCAGTACTTC.

In its sample, this clonotype was seen many times. V and J are TRBV5-6 and TRBJ2-1; D is unclear. V was trimmed by 4 bases and J by 8 bases, leaving 16 bases between them. The CDR3 is made up of 14 amino acids. CDR1 and CDR2 from the germline V gene are SGHDT and YYEEEE. The CDR3 sequence is CASSLVPVGDEQFF. CDR3 bases: TGTGCCAGCAGCCTCGTTCCCGTAGGCGATGAGCAGTTCTTC.

This clonotype has a handful of counts. Here the CDR3 DNA reads TGCGCCAGTGCCCGTGACGGTCCCTACGAGCAGTACTTC. Protein sequence: CASARDGPYEQYF. The V and J genes are TRBV5-1 and TRBJ2-7; D is uncertain. CDR1 and CDR2 (germline): SGHRS, YFSETQ. The V end was cut by 8 bases, the J end by 2 bases, with 14 bases between. The CDR3 has 13 residues.

This clonotype has just a few counts. V is TRBV4-1 and J is TRBJ2-1, with 11 bases identical to TRBD2. Trimming took 0 bases from V and 6 from J; bases not matched to a gene: 1. The germline V gene encodes CDR1 MGHRA and CDR2 YSYEKL. The length of the CDR3 is 15 residues. The CDR3 sequence: CASSQDSGRANEQFF. Written as DNA, the CDR3 is TGCGCCAGCAGCCAAGATAGCGGGAGGGCCAATGAGCAGTTCTTC.

This clonotype occurred many times. The chain uses TRBV18 and TRBJ1-1; no clear D gene. V was shortened by 8 bases and J by 1 base, with 14 bases between the two germline ends. This CDR3 is built from 14 residues. Germline-derived CDR1 and CDR2 are KGHSH and LQKENI. The CDR3 nucleotides read TGTGCCAGCAGCTTAGGACGGGGGAACACTGAAGCTTTCTTT. This codes for CASSLGRGNTEAFF.